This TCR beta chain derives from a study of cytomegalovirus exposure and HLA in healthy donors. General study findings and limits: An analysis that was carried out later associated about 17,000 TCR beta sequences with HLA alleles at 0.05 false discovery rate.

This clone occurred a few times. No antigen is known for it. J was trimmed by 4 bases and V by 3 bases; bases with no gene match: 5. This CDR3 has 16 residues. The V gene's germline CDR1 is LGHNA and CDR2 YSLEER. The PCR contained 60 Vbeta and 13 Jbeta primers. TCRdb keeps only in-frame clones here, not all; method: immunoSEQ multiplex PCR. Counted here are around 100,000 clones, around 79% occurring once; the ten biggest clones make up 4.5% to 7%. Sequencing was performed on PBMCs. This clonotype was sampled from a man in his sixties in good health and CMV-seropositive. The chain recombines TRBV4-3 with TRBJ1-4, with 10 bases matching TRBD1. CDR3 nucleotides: TGCGCCAGCAGCCAGGGGGACAGGGGACTTAATGAAAAACTGTTTTTT. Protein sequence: CASSQGDRGLNEKLFF.